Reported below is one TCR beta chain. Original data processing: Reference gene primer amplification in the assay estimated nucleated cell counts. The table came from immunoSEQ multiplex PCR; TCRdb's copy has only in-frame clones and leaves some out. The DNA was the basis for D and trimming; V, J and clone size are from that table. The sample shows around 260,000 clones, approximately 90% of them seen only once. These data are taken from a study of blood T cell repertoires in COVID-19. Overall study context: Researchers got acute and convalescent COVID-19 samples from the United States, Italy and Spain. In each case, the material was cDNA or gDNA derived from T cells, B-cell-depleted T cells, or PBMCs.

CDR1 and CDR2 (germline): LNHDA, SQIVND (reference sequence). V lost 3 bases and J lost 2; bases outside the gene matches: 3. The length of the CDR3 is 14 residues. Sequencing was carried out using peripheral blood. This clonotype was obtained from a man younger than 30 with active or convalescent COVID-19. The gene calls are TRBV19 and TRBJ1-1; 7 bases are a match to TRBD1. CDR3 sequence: CASSIGTVNTEAFF. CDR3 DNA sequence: TGTGCCAGTAGTATTGGGACAGTTAACACTGAAGCTTTCTTT.